Detailed here is one T cell receptor beta chain. A junction boundary mismatches the germline segment, possibly from a read error. The sample comes from a study of regulatory T cells in long-lasting Graves disease. Germline CDR1 SGHRS, CDR2 YFSETQ. The CDR3 loop spans 16 amino acids. Researchers made TCR beta libraries by using iRepertoire HTBI primers and running Arm-PCR on CDR3 regions. TCRdb reprocessed the multiplex PCR reads via MiXCR and lists one record per CDR3 protein. The repertoire holds over 450,000 distinct CDR3 sequences, with around 12% as singletons. Time point given: newly diagnosed GD, antithyroid drugs for less than 3 months. The TCR library was prepared using RNA isolated from PBMCs. These same records also appear under a second study, on T cells in Graves' hyperthyroidism and ophthalmopathy.

Sequencing used peripheral blood mononuclear cells (PBMCs), obtained at new diagnosis, from a patient treated with antithyroid drugs. The receptor was derived from a woman aged 30 to 39 with Graves disease. J is TRBJ2-1 and V is TRBV5-1; TRBD2 matches 9 bases. CDR3 residues: CASSFVGTSPYNEQFF. The CDR3 coding sequence is TGTGCCAGCAGCTTCGTTGGGACTAGCCCCTACAATGAGCAGTTCTTC.